Sequencing of this T cell receptor beta chain was carried out in a study of chemoradiotherapy in HPV16-positive cancers. Study-level background: Functional T-cell assays on two HPV16-positive patients' cells defined candidate HPV-specific clones and common TCR motifs. Study-level findings and limits: Candidate HPV-specific clones and E7-related TCR motifs grew in tumor during treatment. In HPV16-positive patients, HPV-responsive T-cell expansion tracked better recurrence-free survival.

Over chemoradiotherapy, repertoires were sampled more than once. With regard to this clone: Its target is unknown.

The table came from immunoSEQ multiplex PCR; TCRdb's copy has only in-frame clones and leaves some out. The sample has 30,000 to 35,000 clones, about 85% seen once. Germline CDR1 SGHTA, CDR2 FQGNSA. The V gene end was trimmed by 2 bases and the J gene end by 4 bases; junction bases not matched to a gene: 7. CDR3 length equals 15 residues. This specimen consisted of blood, obtained from a patient who underwent chemoradiotherapy. The sequence came from a human donor with HPV-associated anogenital cancer. The rearrangement uses TRBV7-2 and TRBJ1-1, with 7 bases lining up with TRBD1. DNA of the CDR3: TGTGCCAGCAGCTTACGCGCAGGGGGAGGCACTGAAGCTTTCTTT. The encoded protein is CASSLRAGGGTEAFF.